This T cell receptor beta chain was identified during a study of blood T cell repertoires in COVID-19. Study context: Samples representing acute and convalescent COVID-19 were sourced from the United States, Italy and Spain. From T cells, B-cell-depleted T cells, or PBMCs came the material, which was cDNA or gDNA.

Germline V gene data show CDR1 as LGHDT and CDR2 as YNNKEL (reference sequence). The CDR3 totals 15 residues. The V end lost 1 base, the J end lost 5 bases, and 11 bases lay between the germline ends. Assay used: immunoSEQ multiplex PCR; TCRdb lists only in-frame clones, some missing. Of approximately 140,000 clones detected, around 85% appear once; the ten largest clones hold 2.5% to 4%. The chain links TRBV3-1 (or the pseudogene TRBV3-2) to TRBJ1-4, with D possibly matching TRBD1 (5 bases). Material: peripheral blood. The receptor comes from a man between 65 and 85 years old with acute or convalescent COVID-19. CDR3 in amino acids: CASSQVRGGNEKLFF. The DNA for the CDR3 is TGTGCCAGCAGCCAAGTAAGGGGAGGGAATGAAAAACTGTTTTTT.